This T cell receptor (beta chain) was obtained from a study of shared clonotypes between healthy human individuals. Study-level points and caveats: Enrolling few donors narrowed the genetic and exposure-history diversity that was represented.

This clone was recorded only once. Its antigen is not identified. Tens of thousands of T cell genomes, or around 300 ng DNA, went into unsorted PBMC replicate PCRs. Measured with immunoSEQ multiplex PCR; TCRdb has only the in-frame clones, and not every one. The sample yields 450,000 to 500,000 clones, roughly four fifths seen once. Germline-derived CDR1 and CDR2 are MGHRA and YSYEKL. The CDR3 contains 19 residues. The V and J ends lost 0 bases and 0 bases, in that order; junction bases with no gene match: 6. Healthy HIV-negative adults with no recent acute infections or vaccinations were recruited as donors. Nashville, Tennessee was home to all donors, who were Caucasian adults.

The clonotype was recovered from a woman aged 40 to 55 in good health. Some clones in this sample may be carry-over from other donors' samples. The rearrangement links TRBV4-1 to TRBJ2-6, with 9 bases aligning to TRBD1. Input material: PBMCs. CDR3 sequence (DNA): TGCGCCAGCAGCCAAGAAGGACAGGGGACATTCTCTGGGGCCAACGTCCTGACTTTC. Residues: CASSQEGQGTFSGANVLTF.